The 28 T cell receptor beta chains reported below all come from one sample, sequenced in a study of T cell repertoires in cytomegalovirus infection. TCRdb re-derived calls from the reads in MiXCR, one entry per CDR3 protein. The data hold 250,000 to 300,000 distinct CDR3 sequences, with roughly 13% observed a single time. The sequencing input was PBMCs. Receptors were obtained from a human donor in good health (CMV status not recorded). Some clones in this sample may be carry-over from other donors' samples.

This clonotype appeared many times. The rearrangement joins TRBV11-3 to TRBJ2-3; 7 bases map to TRBD1. V shed 5 bases and J 3 bases; nucleotides not matched to a gene: 11. This CDR3 is built from 16 residues. From germline, CDR1 is SGHNT and CDR2 YENEEA. CDR3 nucleotide sequence: TGTGCCAGCAGCCCAGGGACAGAACCCGGGACAGATACGCAGTATTTT. The encoded protein is CASSPGTEPGTDTQYF.

This clonotype came up many times. V and J are TRBV7-6 and TRBJ1-1, with D uncertain. Deletions cut 5 bases from V and 4 bases from J, with 8 bases between. Per germline, CDR1 SGHVS and CDR2 FNYEAQ. CDR3 length: 12 residues. The CDR3 nucleotides are TGTGCCAGCAGCGGTGAGGGCACTGAAGCTTTCTTT. Its translation is CASSGEGTEAFF.

The chain is built from TRBV5-1 and TRBJ2-3, with 10 bases matching TRBD2. The CDR3 totals 15 residues. V lost 3 bases and J lost 4; bases outside the gene matches: 5. The V gene's germline CDR1 is SGHRS and CDR2 YFSETQ. The CDR3 nucleotides are TGCGCCAGCAGCTCACTAGCGGGGTTCCCAGATACGCAGTATTTT. Translated, it gives CASSSLAGFPDTQYF.

Only a few counts were recorded for this clonotype. CDR3 DNA: TGCAGTGCTAGATGGCGGGAGCGCGCCTACGAGCAGTACTTC. Its translation is CSARWRERAYEQYF. The rearrangement links TRBV20-1 to TRBJ2-7, with 7 bases lining up with TRBD2. J was trimmed by 2 bases and V by 2 bases; bases with no gene match: 6. CDR1 is DFQATT and CDR2 is SNEGSKA in the germline V gene (reference sequence). The CDR3 sequence is 14 residues long.

This clonotype was observed at least ten times. CDR3: CASSSSGGQDEQYF. In nucleotides, the CDR3 is TGTGCCAGCAGCTCATCGGGGGGGCAGGACGAGCAGTACTTC. The chain employs TRBV7-8 and TRBJ2-7; 8 bases map to TRBD2. After removal of 4 bases from V and 5 bases from J, the junction contained 7 bases not matched to a gene. The CDR3 is 14 amino acids. Germline CDR1 and CDR2: SGHVS and FQNEAQ.

This clonotype was seen many times. The chain joins TRBV7-2 to TRBJ1-4, with 9 bases aligning to TRBD1. The CDR3 spans 18 residues. The germline gives CDR1 SGHTA, CDR2 FQGNSA. V lost 1 base and J lost 6; bases outside the gene matches: 12. CDR3 bases: TGTGCCAGCAGCTTAGGGAATCGGTATTGGACAGGGGATGAAAAACTGTTTTTT. Translated, it gives CASSLGNRYWTGDEKLFF.

The gene calls are TRBV7-3 and TRBJ1-1; D gene unclear. CDR3 length: 11 amino acids. V lost 5 bases, J lost 8 bases, and 9 bases lay in between. From germline, CDR1 is SGHTA and CDR2 FQGTGA. In nucleotides, the CDR3 is TGTGCCAGCAGCACTAGGGCGGAAGCTTTCTTT. Protein sequence: CASSTRAEAFF.

In its sample, this clonotype was seen many times. The chain carries TRBV27 and TRBJ2-5; D gene ambiguous. The germline V and J ends were trimmed by 4 bases and 3 bases, with 12 bases remaining between them. This CDR3 is 14 amino acids long. Germline V lookup: CDR1 MNHEY, CDR2 SMNVEV (reference sequence). This CDR3 reads CASSSWTQKETQYF. DNA of the CDR3: TGTGCCAGCAGTTCCTGGACGCAAAAAGAGACCCAGTACTTC.

This clonotype was observed at least ten times. This sequence joins TRBV11-2 and TRBJ1-1; D call uncertain. The CDR3 is made up of 11 amino acids. The V end was cut by 4 bases, the J end by 11 bases, with 11 bases between. Germline CDR1 and CDR2: SGHAT and FQNNGV. The chain's CDR3 is CASSSEPGAFF. CDR3 coding DNA: TGTGCCAGCAGCTCAGAACCGGGGGCTTTCTTT.

V is TRBV7-4 and J is TRBJ1-4; weak D call: TRBD1 (5 bases). This CDR3 spans 13 amino acids. V was pared by 5 bases and J by 8 bases, with 12 bases between. Germline CDR1 SGHVT, CDR2 SQSDAQ. The CDR3 bases are TGTGCCAGCAGCAGGGGACGGCTAGAAAAACTGTTTTTT. Residues: CASSRGRLEKLFF. The full variable domain, its missing parts supplied by reference TRBV7-4 and TRBJ1-4, is GAGVSQSPRYKVAKRGRDVALRCDSISGHVTLYWYRQTLGQGSEVLTYSQSDAQRDKSGRPSGRFSAERPERSVSTLKIQRTEQGDSAVYLCASSRGRLEKLFFGSGTQLSVL.

This clonotype has a handful of counts. The chain uses TRBV7-9 and TRBJ1-2, with D uncertain. Trimming cost V 6 bases and J 2 bases, with 13 bases left between them. The CDR3 is made up of 14 amino acids. CDR1 is SEHNR and CDR2 is FQNEAQ in the germline V gene (reference sequence). CDR3 amino acids: CASSQDSGNYGYTF. The CDR3 DNA is TGTGCCAGCAGTCAAGACTCTGGGAACTATGGCTACACCTTC.

The V and J genes are TRBV27 and TRBJ1-2; 10 bases agree with TRBD1. With V trimmed by 4 bases and J by 4 bases, 12 bases remained unmatched. The V gene's germline CDR1 is MNHEY and CDR2 SMNVEV (reference sequence). The CDR3 sequence is 17 residues long. CDR3 sequence reads: CASSSLGLGQGPYGYTF. CDR3 DNA sequence: TGTGCCAGCAGTTCGTTAGGTCTGGGACAGGGGCCCTATGGCTACACCTTC.

At least ten counts were recorded for this clonotype. V usage is TRBV7-3 and J usage is TRBJ2-3, with 9 bases lining up with TRBD1. The CDR3 loop spans 16 amino acids. Germline CDR1 and CDR2: SGHTA and FQGTGA. Trimming at V came to 5 bases and at J to 4 bases, leaving 10 bases not matched to a gene. In DNA, the CDR3 is TGTGCCAGCAGCAAATTGGGGGGACAGGGCTCAGATACGCAGTATTTT. Residues: CASSKLGGQGSDTQYF. Full variable domain (remainder filled in from reference TRBV7-3 and TRBJ2-3): GAGVSQTPSNKVTEKGKYVELRCDPISGHTALYWYRQSLGQGPEFLIYFQGTGAADDSGLPNDRFFAVRPEGSVSTLKIQRTERGDSAVYLCASSKLGGQGSDTQYFGPGTRLTVL.

Many counts were recorded for this clonotype. V usage is TRBV7-8 and J usage is TRBJ1-6; unclear D gene. V gave up 5 bases and J gave up 0 bases, with 14 bases separating them. CDR1 and CDR2 from the germline V gene are SGHVS and FQNEAQ. CDR3 length: 17 residues. In DNA form, the CDR3 reads TGTGCCAGCAGCGACCGGGCCGCCAGCTCCTATAATTCACCCCTCCACTTT. Protein sequence: CASSDRAASSYNSPLHF. The whole variable domain, filled in from reference TRBV7-8 and TRBJ1-6, reads GAGVSQSPRYKVAKRGQDVALRCDPISGHVSLFWYQQALGQGPEFLTYFQNEAQLDKSGLPSDRFFAERPEGSVSTLKIQRTQQEDSAVYLCASSDRAASSYNSPLHFGNGTRLTVT.

This clonotype was seen ten or more times. V usage is TRBV29-1 and J usage is TRBJ2-1; D could derive from TRBD1 or TRBD2 (5 bases each). There are 11 residues in the CDR3. The V end was cut by 0 bases, the J end by 11 bases, with 8 bases between. Per germline, CDR1 SQVTM and CDR2 ANQGSEA. Here the CDR3 DNA reads TGCAGCGTTGAAGAGGGGGTGAAGCAGTTCTTC. It translates to CSVEEGVKQFF.

This clonotype was seen many times. This sequence joins TRBV28 and TRBJ2-5; 8 bases are shared with TRBD2. With V trimmed by 8 bases and J by 5 bases, 10 bases remained unmatched. The CDR3 length is 14 residues. In germline, CDR1 is MDHEN, CDR2 SYDVKM. CDR3 in amino acids: CASRPGGRSETQYF. DNA of the CDR3: TGTGCCAGCCGTCCGGGCGGGAGGTCGGAGACCCAGTACTTC.

This clonotype has more than one count but fewer than ten. The rearrangement links TRBV5-6 to TRBJ2-2; 7 bases fit TRBD2. The V gene's germline CDR1 is SGHDT and CDR2 YYEEEE. The CDR3 has 15 amino acids. Trimming cost V 4 bases and J 5 bases; bases outside gene matches: 8. The CDR3 nucleotides are TGTGCCAGCAGCCTCCGCGGGGGATGGACCGGGGAGCTGTTTTTT. Residues: CASSLRGGWTGELFF.

This clonotype showed up many times. Here the CDR3 DNA reads TGTGCCAGCAGTTTCCTCATTAGCCCTATTTCCTACAATGAGCAGTTCTTC. Its translation: CASSFLISPISYNEQFF. The chain carries TRBV12-3 or TRBV12-4 and TRBJ2-1, with D unresolved. There are 17 residues in the CDR3. With 3 bases removed from V and 1 base from J, the gap between germline ends came to 16 bases.

This clonotype was counted only a few times. This chain connects TRBV6-8 to TRBJ1-2, with no clear D. This CDR3 contains 12 residues. V gave up 6 bases and J gave up 8 bases, with 13 bases separating them. Germline lookup yields CDR1 MNHGY and CDR2 SAAAGT. The CDR3 DNA reads TGTGCCAGCAGGCAGACATCTGGCGGCTACACCTTC. Translation: CASRQTSGGYTF.

Ten or more counts support this clonotype. V is TRBV7-2 and J is TRBJ1-5; TRBD1 might be the D (5 bases). Trimming took 1 base from V and 5 from J, leaving 12 bases between them. Germline CDR1 is SGHTA and CDR2 is FQGNSA. This CDR3 spans 15 amino acids. This chain's CDR3 is CASSLVSGRDQPQHF. The DNA for the CDR3 is TGTGCCAGCAGCTTAGTTTCAGGGCGCGATCAGCCCCAGCATTTT.

This clonotype was found many times. The chain recombines TRBV7-2 with TRBJ1-2; D might be TRBD1 (5 bases). Looked up from germline, CDR1 is SGHTA and CDR2 is FQGNSA. This CDR3 has 13 residues. Trimming shortened V by 0 bases and J by 6 bases, and 8 bases separated the two germline ends. In nucleotides, the CDR3 is TGTGCCAGCAGCTTAGCGGGGGGGAATGGCTACACCTTC. The encoded protein is CASSLAGGNGYTF.

This clonotype was detected many times. J is TRBJ1-1 and V is TRBV11-1; TRBD1 is a possible D gene (5 bases). The CDR3 consists of 15 residues. The V end lost 6 bases, the J end lost 5 bases, and 19 bases lay between the germline ends. CDR1 is SGHAT and CDR2 is FQDESV in the germline V gene (reference sequence). The CDR3 reads CASSLSRGLGTEAFF. CDR3 sequence (DNA): TGTGCCAGCAGTTTATCCCGGGGACTAGGGACTGAAGCTTTCTTT.

This sequence joins TRBV7-2 and TRBJ1-1; no firm D call. The CDR3 totals 13 residues. V was trimmed by 5 bases and J by 6 bases, leaving 13 bases between them. Germline loops: CDR1 SGHTA, CDR2 FQGNSA. The CDR3 bases are TGTGCCAGCAGCAAGGAGCGCCTGGCTGAAGCTTTCTTT. It translates to CASSKERLAEAFF.

The table lists this clonotype with a few counts. Here the CDR3 reads CASSDVREQYF. CDR3 DNA: TGTGCCAGCAGTGACGTTCGGGAGCAGTACTTC. J is TRBJ2-7 and V is TRBV2, with D uncertain. This CDR3 spans 11 amino acids. Trimming took 3 bases from V and 7 from J, leaving 7 bases between them. Germline lookup yields CDR1 SNHLY and CDR2 FYNNEI.

The V and J genes are TRBV6-5 and TRBJ2-5; D not resolved. V lost 7 bases to trimming and J lost 4 bases, with 7 bases between them. The CDR3 loop spans 11 amino acids. Per germline, CDR1 MNHEY and CDR2 SVGAGI. The CDR3 DNA reads as TGTGCCAGCACCGACCTAGAGACCCAGTACTTC. Protein product: CASTDLETQYF.

A remark on this clonotype: A single base separates this from a much larger clone, so it may be a read error. V gene TRBV5-1 combines with J gene TRBJ2-1; 8 bases line up with TRBD2. CDR1 and CDR2 from the germline V gene are SGHRS and YFSETQ. V lost 6 bases, J lost 5 bases, and 7 bases stayed unmatched. The CDR3 runs to 14 residues. This CDR3 reads CASIMGLGDNEQFF. For the CDR3, the DNA is TGCGCCAGCATCATGGGACTAGGGGACAATGAGCAGTTCTTC. Full variable domain (rest looked up from reference TRBV5-1 and TRBJ2-1): KAGVTQTPRYLIKTRGQQVTLSCSPISGHRSVSWYQQTPGQGLQFLFEYFSETQRNKGNFPGRFSGRQFSNSRSEMNVSTLELGDSALYLCASIMGLGDNEQFFGPGTRLTVL.

The rearrangement uses TRBV7-9 and TRBJ2-7; D is uncertain. There are 12 residues in the CDR3. V was cut by 3 bases and J by 6 bases, with 9 bases left in between. Germline loops: CDR1 SEHNR, CDR2 FQNEAQ (reference sequence). CDR3 DNA: TGTGCCAGCAGCTTGAATTCGGGCGAGCAGTACTTC. Its translation is CASSLNSGEQYF.

This clonotype was seen a few times. V is TRBV6-2 or TRBV6-3 and J is TRBJ2-2; 13 positions match TRBD2. The CDR3 extends over 16 amino acids. CDR1 and CDR2 (germline): MNHEY, SVGEGT. V was pared by 6 bases and J by 7 bases, with 8 bases of the junction left unmatched. The chain's CDR3 is CASRYGLAGAGGELFF. DNA for the CDR3: TGTGCCAGCAGATATGGACTAGCGGGAGCTGGCGGGGAGCTGTTTTTT.